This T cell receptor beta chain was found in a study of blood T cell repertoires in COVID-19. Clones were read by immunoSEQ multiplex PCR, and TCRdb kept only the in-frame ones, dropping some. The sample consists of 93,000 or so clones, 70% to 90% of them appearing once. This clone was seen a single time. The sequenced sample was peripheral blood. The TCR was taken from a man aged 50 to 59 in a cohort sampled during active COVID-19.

DNA for the CDR3: TGTGCCAGCAGCCGGACACTCGAATATGGCTACACCTTC. The encoded protein is CASSRTLEYGYTF. The rearrangement links TRBV11-2 to TRBJ1-2, with a tentative D call TRBD1 (5 bases). Per germline, CDR1 SGHAT and CDR2 FQNNGV. Between the trimmed V and J ends, which lost 5 bases and 5 bases, there was a span of 12 bases. CDR3 length: 13 residues.